This entry concerns a single T cell receptor beta chain. The sample is drawn from a study of T cell responses to AZD1222 COVID-19 vaccine. Profiling relied on immunoSEQ multiplex PCR, and the TCRdb table lists in-frame clones only, not all of them. The data show some 150,000 clones, 90% seen once. V was trimmed by 4 bases and J by 5 bases, leaving 14 bases between them. The CDR3 loop spans 14 amino acids. Germline loops: CDR1 MGHRA, CDR2 YSYEKL. The source was peripheral blood, collected on day 0 of AZD1222 vaccination. The receptor's source is an adult in good health. The rearrangement links TRBV4-1 to TRBJ1-1; D perhaps matches TRBD1 (6 bases). CDR3 DNA sequence: TGCGCCAGCAGCCCGCTCAGGGGAGAAACTGAAGCTTTCTTT. Translation gives CASSPLRGETEAFF.